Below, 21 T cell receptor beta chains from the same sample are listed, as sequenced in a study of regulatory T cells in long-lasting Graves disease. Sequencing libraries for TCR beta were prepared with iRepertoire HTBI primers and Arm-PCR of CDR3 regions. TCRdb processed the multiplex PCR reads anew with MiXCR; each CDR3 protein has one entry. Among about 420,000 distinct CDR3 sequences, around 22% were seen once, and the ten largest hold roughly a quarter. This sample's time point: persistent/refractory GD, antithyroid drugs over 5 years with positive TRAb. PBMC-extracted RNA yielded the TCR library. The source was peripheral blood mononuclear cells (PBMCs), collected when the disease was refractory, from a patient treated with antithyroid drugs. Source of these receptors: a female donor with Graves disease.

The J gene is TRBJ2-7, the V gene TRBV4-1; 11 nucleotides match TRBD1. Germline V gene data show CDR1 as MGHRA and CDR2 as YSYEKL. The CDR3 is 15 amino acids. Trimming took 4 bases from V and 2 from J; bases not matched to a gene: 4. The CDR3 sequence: CASSLDRGRAYEQYF. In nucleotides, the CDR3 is TGCGCCAGCAGCCTGGACAGGGGGCGCGCCTACGAGCAGTACTTC.

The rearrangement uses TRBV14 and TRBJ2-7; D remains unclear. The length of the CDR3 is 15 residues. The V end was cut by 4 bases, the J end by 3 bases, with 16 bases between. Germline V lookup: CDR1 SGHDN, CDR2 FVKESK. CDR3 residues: CASSPEASRFYEQYF. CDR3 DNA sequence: TGTGCCAGCAGCCCAGAGGCATCGAGGTTCTACGAGCAGTACTTC. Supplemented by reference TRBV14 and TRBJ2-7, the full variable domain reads EAGVTQFPSHSVIEKGQTVTLRCDPISGHDNLYWYRRVMGKEIKFLLHFVKESKQDESGMPNNRFLAERTGGTYSTLKVQPAELEDSGVYFCASSPEASRFYEQYFGPGTRLTVT.

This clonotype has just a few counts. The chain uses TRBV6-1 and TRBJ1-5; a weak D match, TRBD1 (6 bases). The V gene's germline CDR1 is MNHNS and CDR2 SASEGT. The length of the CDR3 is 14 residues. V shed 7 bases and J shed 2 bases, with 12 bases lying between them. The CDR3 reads CASKGGGGNQPQHF. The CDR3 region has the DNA TGTGCCAGCAAAGGGGGGGGGGGCAATCAGCCCCAGCATTTT.

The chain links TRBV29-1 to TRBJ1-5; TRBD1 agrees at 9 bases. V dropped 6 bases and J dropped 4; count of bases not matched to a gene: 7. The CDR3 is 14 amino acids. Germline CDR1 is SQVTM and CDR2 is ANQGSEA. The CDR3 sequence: CSVAGQGINQPQHF. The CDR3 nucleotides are TGCAGCGTCGCGGGACAGGGAATAAATCAGCCCCAGCATTTT.

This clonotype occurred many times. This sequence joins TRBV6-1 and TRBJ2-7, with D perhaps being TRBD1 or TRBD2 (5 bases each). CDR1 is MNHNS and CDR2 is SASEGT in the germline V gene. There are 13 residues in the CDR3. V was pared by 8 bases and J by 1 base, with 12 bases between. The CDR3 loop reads CASARGVSYEQYF. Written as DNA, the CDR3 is TGTGCCAGCGCGAGAGGGGTTTCCTACGAGCAGTACTTC.

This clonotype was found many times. The CDR3 is CASRGDTGQPQHF. CDR3 coding DNA: TGTGCCAGCAGGGGGGATACAGGTCAGCCCCAGCATTTT. The chain uses TRBV2 and TRBJ1-5; D might be TRBD1 (5 bases). The germline gives CDR1 SNHLY, CDR2 FYNNEI. This CDR3 has 13 residues. Trimming pared 6 bases from V and 6 bases from J, leaving 12 bases between.

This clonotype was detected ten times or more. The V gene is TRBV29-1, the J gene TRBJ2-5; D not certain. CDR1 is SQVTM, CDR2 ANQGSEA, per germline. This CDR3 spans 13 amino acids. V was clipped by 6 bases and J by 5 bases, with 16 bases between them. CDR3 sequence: CSVAPGSVETQYF. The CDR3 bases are TGCAGCGTCGCGCCTGGGTCTGTGGAGACCCAGTACTTC.

CDR3 in DNA: TGTGCCAGCAGCCCAACTAGCGGGAGGACAGATACGCAGTATTTT. As protein: CASSPTSGRTDTQYF. The chain recombines TRBV12-3 or TRBV12-4 with TRBJ2-3; 12 nucleotides agree with TRBD2. This CDR3 contains 15 residues. V shed 6 bases and J 3 bases; nucleotides not matched to a gene: 4.

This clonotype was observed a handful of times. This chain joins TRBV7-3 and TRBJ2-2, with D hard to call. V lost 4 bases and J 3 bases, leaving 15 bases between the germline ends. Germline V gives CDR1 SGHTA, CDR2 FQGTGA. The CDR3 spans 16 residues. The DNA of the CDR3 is TGTGCCAGCAGCTCTATATCATACCGGGACACCGGGGAGCTGTTTTTT. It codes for CASSSISYRDTGELFF.

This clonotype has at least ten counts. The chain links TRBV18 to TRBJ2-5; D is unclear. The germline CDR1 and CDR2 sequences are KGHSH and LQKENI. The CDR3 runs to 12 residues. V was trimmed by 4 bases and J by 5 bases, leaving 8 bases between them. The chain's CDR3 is CASSRYSETQYF. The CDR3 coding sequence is TGTGCCAGCTCACGGTATTCGGAGACCCAGTACTTC.

CDR3 nucleotides: TGTGCCAGCAACCTGGACCTTGGCACTGAAGCTTTCTTT. Translating gives CASNLDLGTEAFF. This chain joins TRBV6-1 and TRBJ1-1; D unclear. V gave up 7 bases and J gave up 4 bases, with 13 bases separating them. The germline gives CDR1 MNHNS, CDR2 SASEGT. The CDR3 is 13 amino acids.

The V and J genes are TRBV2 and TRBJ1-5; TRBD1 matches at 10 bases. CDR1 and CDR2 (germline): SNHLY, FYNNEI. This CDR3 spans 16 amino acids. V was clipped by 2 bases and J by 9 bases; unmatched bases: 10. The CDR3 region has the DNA TGTGCCAGCAGTGAACCCGGACAGGGGGGTTCACGGCCCCAGCATTTT. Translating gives CASSEPGQGGSRPQHF.

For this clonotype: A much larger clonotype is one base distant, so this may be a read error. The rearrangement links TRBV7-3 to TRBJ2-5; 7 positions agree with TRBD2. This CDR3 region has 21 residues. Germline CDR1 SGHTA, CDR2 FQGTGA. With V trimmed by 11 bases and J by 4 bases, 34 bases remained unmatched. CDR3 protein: CAGNFPNRERLGEGLGETQYF. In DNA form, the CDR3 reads TGTGCCGGCAACTTCCCCAACCGGGAACGATTAGGGGAGGGCCTAGGAGAGACCCAGTACTTC.

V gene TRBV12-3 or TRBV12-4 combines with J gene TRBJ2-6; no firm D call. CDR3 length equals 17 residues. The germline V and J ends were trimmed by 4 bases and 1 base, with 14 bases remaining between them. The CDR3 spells CASSSPTEKSGANVLTF. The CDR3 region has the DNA TGTGCCAGCAGTTCCCCGACGGAGAAATCTGGGGCCAACGTCCTGACTTTC.

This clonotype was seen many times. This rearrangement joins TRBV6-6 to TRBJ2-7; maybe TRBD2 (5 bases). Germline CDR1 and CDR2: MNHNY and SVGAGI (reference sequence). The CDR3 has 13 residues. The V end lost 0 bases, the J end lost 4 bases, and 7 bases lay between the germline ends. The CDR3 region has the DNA TGTGCCAGCAGTTACTCGGACTCATACGAGCAGTACTTC. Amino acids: CASSYSDSYEQYF.

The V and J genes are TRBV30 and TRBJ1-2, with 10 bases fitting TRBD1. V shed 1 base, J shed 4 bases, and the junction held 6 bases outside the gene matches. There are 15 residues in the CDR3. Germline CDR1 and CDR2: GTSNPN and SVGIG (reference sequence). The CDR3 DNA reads TGTGCCTGGAGTGACGACAGGGGGCTAGGCTATGGCTACACCTTC. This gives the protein CAWSDDRGLGYGYTF.

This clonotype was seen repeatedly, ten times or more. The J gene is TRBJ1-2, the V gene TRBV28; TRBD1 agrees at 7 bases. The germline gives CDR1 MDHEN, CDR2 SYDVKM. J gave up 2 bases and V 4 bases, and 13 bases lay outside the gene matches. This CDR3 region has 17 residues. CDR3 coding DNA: TGTGCCAGCAGTTCAGCAGCGACAGGGTTCATGAACTATGGCTACACCTTC. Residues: CASSSAATGFMNYGYTF.

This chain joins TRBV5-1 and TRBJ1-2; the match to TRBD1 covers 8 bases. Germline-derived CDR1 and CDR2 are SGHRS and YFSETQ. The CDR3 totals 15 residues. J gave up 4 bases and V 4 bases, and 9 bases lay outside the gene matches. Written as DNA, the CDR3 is TGCGCCAGCAGCATATGGACAGGGACTATCTATGGCTACACCTTC. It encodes CASSIWTGTIYGYTF.

The DNA of the CDR3 is TGTGCCAGCAGTTACGGGACAGGGGGCATCACTGAAGCTTTCTTT. It encodes CASSYGTGGITEAFF. This sequence joins TRBV6-2 or TRBV6-3 and TRBJ1-1; 12 nucleotides align to TRBD1. The CDR3 spans 15 residues. V trimming: 2 bases; J trimming: 4 bases; junction bases outside the gene matches: 2. The V gene's germline CDR1 is MNHEY and CDR2 SVGEGT.

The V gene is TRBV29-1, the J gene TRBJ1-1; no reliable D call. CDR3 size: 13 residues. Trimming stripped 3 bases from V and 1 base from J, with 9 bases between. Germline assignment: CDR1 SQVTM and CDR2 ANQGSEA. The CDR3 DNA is TGCAGCGTTGATTCGCCAGGGAACACTGAAGCTTTCTTT. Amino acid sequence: CSVDSPGNTEAFF.

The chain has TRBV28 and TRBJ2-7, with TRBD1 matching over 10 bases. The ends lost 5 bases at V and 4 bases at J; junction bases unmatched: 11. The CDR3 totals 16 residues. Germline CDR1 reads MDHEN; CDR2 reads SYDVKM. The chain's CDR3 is CASSLGPRDRGYEQYF. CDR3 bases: TGTGCCAGCAGTCTGGGACCCCGGGACAGGGGATACGAGCAGTACTTC.